One sample yielded the 14 T cell receptor beta chains listed below, sequenced in a study of cytomegalovirus exposure and HLA in healthy donors (dated by TCRdb to the late 2010s). Receptor amplification or capture employed the immunoSEQ multiplex PCR assay. TCRdb took this table from immuneACCESS and kept in-frame rearrangements with V and J called. Such tables lack part of the clones; where checked against another copy, unresolved V genes explain under half of the gap, and the rest is unexplained. For this sample the table gives some 150,000 clones, of which 80% to 90% were detected only once. The ten top clones hold less than 5.5% of the sample. Sequenced sample: PBMCs. These receptors all stem from a man between 18 and 35 years old in good health and CMV-seropositive.

V gene TRBV5-5 combines with J gene TRBJ1-2; the D gene is possibly TRBD1 (5 bases). Germline V gene data show CDR1 as SGHKS and CDR2 as YYEKEE (reference sequence). The CDR3 loop spans 12 amino acids. The V gene lost 2 bases and the J gene lost 4 bases, with 6 bases spanning the gap. CDR3 in amino acids: CASSFQGYGYTF. Here the CDR3 DNA reads TGTGCCAGCAGCTTCCAGGGCTATGGCTACACCTTC.

The J gene is TRBJ1-2, the V gene TRBV5-4; 8 bases match TRBD1. After removal of 7 bases from V and 3 bases from J, the junction contained 5 bases not matched to a gene. In germline, CDR1 is SGHNT, CDR2 YYREEE (reference sequence). CDR3 length equals 13 residues. CDR3 sequence: CASGRTGHYGYTF. The CDR3, as DNA: TGTGCCAGCGGTCGGACAGGGCACTATGGCTACACCTTC.

The rearrangement uses TRBV30 and TRBJ1-1, with TRBD1 identical over 7 bases. CDR3 length equals 13 residues. The germline CDR1 and CDR2 sequences are GTSNPN and SVGIG (reference sequence). With 5 bases clipped from V and 0 bases from J, the junction kept 3 bases outside the gene matches. The CDR3 reads CAWSGQLNTEAFF. CDR3 DNA sequence: TGTGCCTGGTCGGGACAGTTGAACACTGAAGCTTTCTTT.

This clone occurred a few times. CDR3 DNA: TGTGCCAGCAGCTTAAGACGGCTAGTAATCTACGAGCAGTACTTC. It translates to CASSLRRLVIYEQYF. The gene calls are TRBV11-2 and TRBJ2-7; D not certain. Germline V gene lookup returns CDR1 SGHAT and CDR2 FQNNGV. This CDR3 is 15 amino acids long. V shed 2 bases and J shed 3 bases, with 14 bases lying between them.

The chain has TRBV7-9 and TRBJ1-4, with TRBD1 identical over 9 bases. CDR1 is SEHNR, CDR2 FQNEAQ, per germline (reference sequence). V gave up 5 bases and J gave up 5 bases; unmatched junction bases: 6. This CDR3 has 15 residues. DNA for the CDR3: TGTGCCAGCAGCCAAACCGGGACAGGGAATGAAAAACTGTTTTTT. Its translation is CASSQTGTGNEKLFF.

The V call is TRBV4-1, the J call TRBJ2-2, with 13 bases matching TRBD2. Trimming cost V 6 bases and J 5 bases; bases outside gene matches: 12. CDR1 MGHRA and CDR2 YSYEKL come from the germline V gene. The CDR3 length is 18 residues. The chain's CDR3 is CASRQGGLAGVWTGELFF. For the CDR3, the DNA is TGCGCCAGCAGACAGGGTGGACTAGCGGGAGTTTGGACCGGGGAGCTGTTTTTT.

The genes are TRBV19 and TRBJ1-4, with D possibly being TRBD1 (5 bases). The CDR3 totals 16 residues. Trimming pared 6 bases from V and 0 bases from J, leaving 14 bases between. In germline, CDR1 is LNHDA, CDR2 SQIVND (reference sequence). In DNA form, the CDR3 reads TGTGCCAGTAGATCCCTGACAGAACCAACTAATGAAAAACTGTTTTTT. This sequence encodes CASRSLTEPTNEKLFF. Based on the CDR3 plus reference TRBV19 and TRBJ1-4, the full variable domain is DGGITQSPKYLFRKEGQNVTLSCEQNLNHDAMYWYRQDPGQGLRLIYYSQIVNDFQKGDIAEGYSVSREKKESFPLTVTSAQKNPTAFYLCASRSLTEPTNEKLFFGSGTQLSVL.

J is TRBJ2-1 and V is TRBV30; 7 bases fit TRBD2. The CDR3 extends over 17 amino acids. CDR1 and CDR2 (germline): GTSNPN, SVGIG (reference sequence). The V segment lost 0 bases and the J segment 8 bases; nucleotides outside the gene matches: 16. CDR3 amino acids: CAWSVTRTRRRSYEQFF. The DNA for the CDR3 is TGTGCCTGGAGTGTAACAAGGACTAGGCGCCGTTCGTATGAGCAGTTCTTC.

V usage is TRBV30 and J usage is TRBJ2-1; D call uncertain. Between the trimmed V and J ends, which lost 5 bases and 3 bases, there was a span of 11 bases. In germline, CDR1 is GTSNPN, CDR2 SVGIG (reference sequence). This CDR3 region has 13 residues. For the CDR3, the DNA is TGTGCCTGGGGGCCCTCTCTCTACAATGAGCAGTTCTTC. The encoded protein is CAWGPSLYNEQFF.

The V and J genes are TRBV12-5 and TRBJ1-1, with unresolved D. Per germline, CDR1 LGHNT and CDR2 FRNRAP. V was pared by 6 bases and J by 5 bases, with 13 bases between. This CDR3 has 13 residues. CDR3 in amino acids: CASGPDPGTEAFF. The CDR3 DNA follows: TGTGCTAGTGGCCCCGACCCGGGGACTGAAGCTTTCTTT.

The chain carries TRBV6-1 and TRBJ2-2; D perhaps matches TRBD2 (5 bases). Germline-derived CDR1 and CDR2 are MNHNS and SASEGT. The germline V and J ends were trimmed by 0 bases and 8 bases, with 7 bases remaining between them. The CDR3 extends over 13 amino acids. As DNA, the CDR3 is TGTGCCAGCAGTGAAGCGAGGGCTGGGGAGCTGTTTTTT. It translates to CASSEARAGELFF.

The gene calls are TRBV5-1 and TRBJ1-3; no definite D call. CDR1 is SGHRS and CDR2 is YFSETQ in the germline V gene. The CDR3 runs 17 residues. V lost 0 bases and J lost 0, with 13 bases in between. The CDR3 bases are TGCGCCAGCAGCTTGGACCCCTCGCGGTTCTCTGGAAACACCATATATTTT. Translated, it gives CASSLDPSRFSGNTIYF.

This clone was picked up a small number of times. The J gene is TRBJ1-5, the V gene TRBV5-8; tentatively, D is TRBD1 (6 bases). Trimming shortened V by 9 bases and J by 3 bases, and 10 bases separated the two germline ends. The germline CDR1 and CDR2 sequences are SGHTS and YDEGEE. The CDR3 is made up of 12 amino acids. CDR3 loop: CATRDTNQPQHF. Written as DNA, the CDR3 is TGTGCCACCCGGGACACCAATCAGCCCCAGCATTTT.

This clone appeared a few times. V and J are TRBV19 and TRBJ1-5; no clear D gene. This CDR3 spans 11 amino acids. The germline V gene has CDR1 LNHDA and CDR2 SQIVND (reference sequence). Trimming took off 3 bases at V and 11 bases at J, with 8 bases between the two ends. CDR3 coding DNA: TGTGCCAGTAGTATCACCGGGGCCCAGCATTTT. This codes for CASSITGAQHF.